This entry lists 27 T cell receptor beta chains sequenced from one sample in a study of CD8 T cells in Susac syndrome. When the RNA was reverse transcribed, random hexamers were used with an input of about 0.45 to 1 ug. TCRdb re-analysed the immunoSEQ multiplex PCR reads in MiXCR, keeping a single row per CDR3 protein. The repertoire holds roughly 200,000 distinct CDR3 sequences, with around 95% as singletons. The sequencing sample was made of CD4+ T cells from PBMCs. These receptors all stem from a human donor with multiple sclerosis.

The CDR3 DNA follows: TGTGCCAGCAGCTCCCAGGGATATGATGCCCGAAACACTGAAGCTTTCTTT. This sequence encodes CASSSQGYDARNTEAFF. The rearrangement uses TRBV5-4 and TRBJ1-1, with a tentative D call TRBD1 (5 bases). Germline V CDR1 and CDR2: SGHNT, YYREEE (reference sequence). The CDR3 consists of 17 residues. Trimming removed 3 bases at V and 2 bases at J, with 20 bases between.

The chain couples TRBV2 to TRBJ2-5; D tentatively fits TRBD1 or TRBD2 (5 bases each). V gave up 10 bases and J gave up 4 bases, with 10 bases separating them. The germline V gene encodes CDR1 SNHLY and CDR2 FYNNEI. This CDR3 region has 11 residues. The CDR3 loop reads CATGPGETQYF. The CDR3 bases are TGTGCCACGGGGCCTGGAGAGACCCAGTACTTC.

This chain links TRBV3-1 with TRBJ1-4, with a tentative D call TRBD1 (6 bases). The length of the CDR3 is 14 residues. CDR1 is LGHDT and CDR2 is YNNKEL in the germline V gene (reference sequence). Trimming shortened V by 4 bases and J by 8 bases, and 14 bases separated the two germline ends. CDR3 DNA sequence: TGTGCCAGCAGCCTCCTGGACAGTTCGGAAAAACTGTTTTTT. Residues: CASSLLDSSEKLFF.

V gene TRBV27 combines with J gene TRBJ1-2; a possible D gene is TRBD1 (5 bases). The germline V gene has CDR1 MNHEY and CDR2 SMNVEV (reference sequence). This CDR3 is 16 amino acids long. V lost 5 bases to trimming and J lost 1 base, with 17 bases between them. In DNA form, the CDR3 reads TGTGCCAGCAGTCCCGAGGGGAGGCGACGTAACTATGGCTACACCTTC. Protein product: CASSPEGRRRNYGYTF.

The V call is TRBV9, the J call TRBJ1-2; 8 bases align to TRBD1. Germline V gives CDR1 SGDLS, CDR2 YYNGEE. The CDR3 is 15 amino acids. The ends lost 6 bases at V and 1 base at J; junction bases unmatched: 8. The CDR3 sequence: CASNRGGQDNYGYTF. DNA of the CDR3: TGTGCCAGCAACCGTGGGGGACAGGATAACTATGGCTACACCTTC.

This clonotype was counted between two and nine times. This chain uses TRBV29-1 with TRBJ1-2; 9 nucleotides agree with TRBD1. The CDR3 is 14 residues long. With V trimmed by 6 bases and J by 2 bases, 7 bases remained unmatched. Germline V gene data show CDR1 as SQVTM and CDR2 as ANQGSEA. The CDR3 loop reads CSVKQGATNYGYTF. In nucleotides, the CDR3 is TGCAGCGTGAAACAGGGGGCTACCAACTATGGCTACACCTTC.

The J gene is TRBJ2-1, the V gene TRBV2; 8 nucleotides line up with TRBD2. The CDR3 runs to 15 residues. V gave up 11 bases and J gave up 7 bases; unmatched junction bases: 16. Germline V CDR1 and CDR2: SNHLY, FYNNEI. CDR3 in DNA: TGTGCCGGTCGAGCAGCCCCGGGGGGGAGTAATGAGCAGTTCTTC. It yields the protein CAGRAAPGGSNEQFF. The entire variable domain, with the rest obtained from reference TRBV2 and TRBJ2-1, is as follows: EPEVTQTPSHQVTQMGQEVILRCVPISNHLYFYWYRQILGQKVEFLVSFYNNEISEKSEIFDDQFSVERPDGSNFTLKIRSTKLEDSAMYFCAGRAAPGGSNEQFFGPGTRLTVL.

The rearrangement uses TRBV2 and TRBJ2-1; D unclear. The V gene's germline CDR1 is SNHLY and CDR2 FYNNEI. Trimming took off 2 bases at V and 3 bases at J, with 14 bases between the two ends. The CDR3 is 16 amino acids. CDR3 sequence (DNA): TGTGCCAGCAGTGAATTGGCTACGACCCACTACAATGAGCAGTTCTTC. Translation gives CASSELATTHYNEQFF.

The J gene is TRBJ1-1, the V gene TRBV15; D is undetermined. This CDR3 spans 15 amino acids. V was pared by 0 bases and J by 1 base, with 9 bases between. Per the germline V gene, CDR1 is LNHNV and CDR2 is YYDKDF (reference sequence). The CDR3 DNA follows: TGTGCCACCAGCAGAGATTTAGCGGGGAACACTGAAGCTTTCTTT. It yields the protein CATSRDLAGNTEAFF.

The chain employs TRBV14 and TRBJ1-6; perhaps TRBD1 as D (5 bases). V was cut by 1 base and J by 11 bases, with 9 bases left in between. The CDR3 is 13 residues long. Germline-derived CDR1 and CDR2 are SGHDN and FVKESK. The DNA of the CDR3 is TGTGCCAGCAGCCAAGGGGGGACGCCACCCCTCCACTTT. Protein sequence: CASSQGGTPPLHF.

The V gene is TRBV30, the J gene TRBJ1-1; tentative D call: TRBD1 (5 bases). The germline CDR1 and CDR2 sequences are GTSNPN and SVGIG (reference sequence). This CDR3 contains 19 residues. V was shortened by 3 bases and J by 5 bases, with 31 bases between the two germline ends. CDR3 residues: CAWSDPRRGILSPGTEAFF. CDR3 nucleotides: TGTGCCTGGAGCGATCCACGACGGGGGATACTAAGCCCAGGGACTGAAGCTTTCTTT. Drawing the rest from reference TRBV30 and TRBJ1-1, the complete variable domain is SQTIHQWPATLVQPVGSPLSLECTVEGTSNPNLYWYRQAAGRGLQLLFYSVGIGQISSEVPQNLSASRPQDRQFILSSKKLLLSDSGFYLCAWSDPRRGILSPGTEAFFGQGTRLTVV.

The chain employs TRBV7-2 and TRBJ2-7, with 9 bases lining up with TRBD1. V dropped 7 bases and J dropped 5; count of bases not matched to a gene: 9. The length of the CDR3 is 14 residues. Germline V gene data show CDR1 as SGHTA and CDR2 as FQGNSA. CDR3 DNA: TGTGCCAGCACCCGGGACAGGGAGGTCCACGAGCAGTACTTC. This gives the protein CASTRDREVHEQYF.

The V gene is TRBV9, the J gene TRBJ2-3, with 9 nucleotides matching TRBD1. Trimming removed 3 bases from V and 4 bases from J; junction bases left unmatched: 9. Germline CDR1 SGDLS, CDR2 YYNGEE. The CDR3 covers 16 residues. Written as DNA, the CDR3 is TGTGCCAGCAGCGATACCACAGGGGGCTCGGCAGATACGCAGTATTTT. Amino acids: CASSDTTGGSADTQYF.

The chain employs TRBV20-1 and TRBJ2-7, with D perhaps matching TRBD1 (6 bases). Germline CDR1 reads DFQATT; CDR2 reads SNEGSKA (reference sequence). The CDR3 loop spans 12 amino acids. With 1 base removed from V and 4 bases from J, the gap between germline ends came to 8 bases. CDR3 loop: CSARGQEYEQYF. The DNA for the CDR3 is TGCAGTGCTAGAGGACAGGAGTACGAGCAGTACTTC.

J is TRBJ1-6 and V is TRBV20-1, with D unclear. V lost 6 bases to trimming and J lost 7 bases, with 13 bases between them. Germline V gene sequence: CDR1 DFQATT, CDR2 SNEGSKA (reference sequence). The CDR3 has 13 residues. The CDR3 reads CSARRETNSPLHF. The CDR3 bases are TGCAGTGCCAGAAGGGAGACCAATTCACCCCTCCACTTT.

The V and J genes are TRBV29-1 and TRBJ2-5; no reliable D call. This CDR3 is 17 amino acids long. Germline V gene data show CDR1 as SQVTM and CDR2 as ANQGSEA. V lost 4 bases and J lost 2, with 23 bases in between. In nucleotides, the CDR3 is TGCAGCGTTGTTGATTACTTTTCGGTAGACGGTCAAGAGACCCAGTACTTC. It encodes CSVVDYFSVDGQETQYF.

The CDR3 DNA is TGTGCCAGCAGCCACGCCGCCCGGTGGGCAGGGAACTACAATGAGCAGTTCTTC. Residues: CASSHAARWAGNYNEQFF. V and J are TRBV3-1 and TRBJ2-1; tentative D call: TRBD1 (5 bases). Per the germline V gene, CDR1 is LGHDT and CDR2 is YNNKEL (reference sequence). CDR3 length: 18 residues. Trimming cost V 3 bases and J 3 bases, with 21 bases left between them.

This clonotype was counted a few times. J is TRBJ1-2 and V is TRBV3-1, with D unclear. The CDR3 is made up of 16 amino acids. Germline V gives CDR1 LGHDT, CDR2 YNNKEL (reference sequence). V shed 2 bases and J shed 8 bases, with 21 bases lying between them. The CDR3 nucleotides read TGTGCCAGCAGCCAACATCCGGACGCTAAATGGGGAGGCTACACCTTC. This encodes CASSQHPDAKWGGYTF.

The rearrangement joins TRBV29-1 to TRBJ2-1; 7 nucleotides match TRBD2. This CDR3 has 17 amino acids. Germline loops: CDR1 SQVTM, CDR2 ANQGSEA. J gave up 2 bases and V 0 bases, and 10 bases lay outside the gene matches. The CDR3 coding sequence is TGCAGCGTTGAAGACTGGTCCGGAAGCGGGGCCTACAATGAGCAGTTCTTC. Translation gives CSVEDWSGSGAYNEQFF.

The rearrangement links TRBV29-1 to TRBJ2-3, with D tentatively TRBD1 (6 bases). V shed 6 bases and J shed 1 base, with 14 bases lying between them. This CDR3 is built from 14 residues. CDR1 SQVTM and CDR2 ANQGSEA come from the germline V gene. CDR3 amino acids: CSVQQGGGTDTQYF. As DNA, the CDR3 is TGCAGCGTCCAACAGGGTGGAGGCACAGATACGCAGTATTTT.

This chain joins TRBV20-1 and TRBJ2-5, with a possible D match to TRBD2 (5 bases). CDR3 length equals 13 residues. Germline V gene sequence: CDR1 DFQATT, CDR2 SNEGSKA (reference sequence). Between the trimmed V and J ends, which lost 2 bases and 1 base, there was a span of 8 bases. The CDR3 is CSARHTSQETQYF. In DNA form, the CDR3 reads TGCAGTGCTAGACACACTAGCCAAGAGACCCAGTACTTC.

The V and J genes are TRBV28 and TRBJ2-5; perhaps TRBD1 as D (5 bases). Per the germline V gene, CDR1 is MDHEN and CDR2 is SYDVKM. V was clipped by 7 bases and J by 0 bases, with 9 bases between them. This CDR3 spans 13 amino acids. The CDR3 DNA sequence: TGTGCCAGCACGCGACAGTACCAAGAGACCCAGTACTTC. Protein sequence: CASTRQYQETQYF.

V gene TRBV24-1 combines with J gene TRBJ2-5, with D possibly TRBD1 on 6 matching bases. CDR1 is KGHDR, CDR2 SFDVKD, per germline. There are 15 residues in the CDR3. V was clipped by 4 bases and J by 1 base, with 12 bases between them. CDR3 in amino acids: CATSDPDRFQETQYF. In DNA, the CDR3 is TGTGCCACCAGTGACCCGGACAGATTCCAAGAGACCCAGTACTTC.

The V and J genes are TRBV12-3 or TRBV12-4 and TRBJ2-4; D gene uncertain. V was pared by 2 bases and J by 4 bases, with 9 bases between. The CDR3 covers 14 residues. The CDR3 sequence is CASSLNVDKNIQYF. In nucleotides, the CDR3 is TGTGCCAGCAGTTTAAATGTAGATAAAAACATTCAGTACTTC.

V is TRBV19 and J is TRBJ2-3, with D possibly being TRBD2 (6 bases). V lost 5 bases and J 2 bases, leaving 17 bases between the germline ends. The CDR3 is 16 residues long. Germline lookup yields CDR1 LNHDA and CDR2 SQIVND (reference sequence). The chain's CDR3 is CASSGALGGATDTQYF. Here the CDR3 DNA reads TGTGCCAGTAGTGGGGCACTGGGCGGGGCCACAGATACGCAGTATTTT.

The V and J genes are TRBV29-1 and TRBJ2-1; 9 bases align to TRBD1. Germline V gene lookup returns CDR1 SQVTM and CDR2 ANQGSEA. Trimming took 6 bases from V and 5 from J; bases not matched to a gene: 8. The CDR3 runs to 14 residues. This CDR3 is CSVAQGAWNNEQFF. DNA for the CDR3: TGCAGCGTGGCACAGGGGGCATGGAACAATGAGCAGTTCTTC.

V usage is TRBV20-1 and J usage is TRBJ2-3, with a possible D match to TRBD2 (5 bases). The CDR3 extends over 11 amino acids. Germline-derived CDR1 and CDR2 are DFQATT and SNEGSKA (reference sequence). The V gene lost 2 bases and the J gene lost 6 bases, with 6 bases spanning the gap. CDR3 protein: CSARIADTQYF. DNA of the CDR3: TGCAGTGCTAGAATAGCGGATACGCAGTATTTT.